This TCR beta chain was profiled in a study of CD8+ T cells in alopecia areata. It was cDNA, reverse transcribed from extracted RNA, that served as the sequencing template. Assay used: immunoSEQ multiplex PCR; TCRdb lists only in-frame clones, some missing. The sample includes 200,000 or so clones, roughly 40% of them seen just once. Study-wide findings and caveats: Scalp samples also contribute reads from the resident alphabeta T cells found in normal skin. There were many expanded lesional clones persisting in scalp and blood during tofacitinib. Possibly because of HLA-related factors, TCR sharing was less clear across patients than in mice.

The sample's treatment: oral pan-JAK inhibitor, 5-10 mg twice daily. Regarding this clone: Its antigen is as yet unknown.

This TCR came from a human donor with alopecia areata. Sequencing was performed on CD4+ T cells sorted from blood, taken at approximately week 36, from a patient treated with tofacitinib.

The CDR3 reads CASVRLAGITDTQYF. The CDR3 DNA reads TGTGCCAGCGTCCGACTAGCGGGGATCACAGATACGCAGTATTTT. The rearrangement links TRBV7-8 to TRBJ2-3; 11 bases match TRBD2. J gave up 2 bases and V 8 bases, and 6 bases lay outside the gene matches. The CDR3 has 15 residues. The V gene's germline CDR1 is SGHVS and CDR2 FQNEAQ.